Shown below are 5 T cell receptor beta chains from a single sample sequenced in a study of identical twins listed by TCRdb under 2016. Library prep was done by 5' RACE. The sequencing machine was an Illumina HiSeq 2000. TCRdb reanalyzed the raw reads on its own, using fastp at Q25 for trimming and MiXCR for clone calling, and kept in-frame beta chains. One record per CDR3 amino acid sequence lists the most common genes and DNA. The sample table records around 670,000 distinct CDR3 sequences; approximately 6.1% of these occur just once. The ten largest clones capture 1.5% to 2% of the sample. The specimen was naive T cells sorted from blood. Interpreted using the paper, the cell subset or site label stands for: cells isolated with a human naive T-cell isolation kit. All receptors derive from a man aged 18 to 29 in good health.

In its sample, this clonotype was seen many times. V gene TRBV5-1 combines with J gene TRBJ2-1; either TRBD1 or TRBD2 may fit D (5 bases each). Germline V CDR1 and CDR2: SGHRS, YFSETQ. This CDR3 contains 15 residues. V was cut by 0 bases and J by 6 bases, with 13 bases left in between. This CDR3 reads CASSLVGETVNEQFF. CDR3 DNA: TGCGCCAGCAGCTTGGTGGGGGAAACCGTCAATGAGCAGTTCTTC.

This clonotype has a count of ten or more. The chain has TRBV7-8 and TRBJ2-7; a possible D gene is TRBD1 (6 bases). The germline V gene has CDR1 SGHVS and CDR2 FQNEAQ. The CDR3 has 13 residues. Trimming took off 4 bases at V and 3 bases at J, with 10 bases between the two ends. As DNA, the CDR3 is TGTGCCAGCAGCTGGGACAAAAACTACGAGCAGTACGTC. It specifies CASSWDKNYEQYV.

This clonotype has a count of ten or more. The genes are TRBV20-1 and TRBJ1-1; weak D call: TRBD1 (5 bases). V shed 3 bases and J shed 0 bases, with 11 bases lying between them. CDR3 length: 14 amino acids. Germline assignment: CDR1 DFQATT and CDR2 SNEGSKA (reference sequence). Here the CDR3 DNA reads TGCAGTGCTAGTCCGACAGAGATGAACACTGAAGCTTTCTTT. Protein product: CSASPTEMNTEAFF.

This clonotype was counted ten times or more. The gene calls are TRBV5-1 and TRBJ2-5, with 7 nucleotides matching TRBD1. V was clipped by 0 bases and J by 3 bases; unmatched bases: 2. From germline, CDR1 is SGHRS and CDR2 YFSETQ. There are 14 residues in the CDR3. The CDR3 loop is CASSLAGTEETQYF. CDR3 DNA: TGCGCCAGCAGCTTGGCCGGGACAGAAGAGACCCAGTACTTC.

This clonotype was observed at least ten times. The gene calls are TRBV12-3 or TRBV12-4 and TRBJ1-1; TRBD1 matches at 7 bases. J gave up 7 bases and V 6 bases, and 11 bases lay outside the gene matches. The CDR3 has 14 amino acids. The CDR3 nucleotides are TGTGCCAGCAGCAAAAACAGGGGTTTGGGTGAAGCTTTCTTT. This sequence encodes CASSKNRGLGEAFF.